The 10 T cell receptor beta chains reported below all come from one sample, sequenced in a study of cytotoxic CD8 clonotypes in ibrutinib-treated CLL (dated by TCRdb to 2020 to 2022). According to the study, the label for this sample's time point signals: approximately 11 months on ibrutinib. The library was generated by the immunoSEQ multiplex PCR assay. This is the immuneACCESS table as TCRdb keeps it, with only in-frame sequences that have V and J called. A part of the clones is gone; compared with another copy, unresolved V genes explain less than half, and the rest is unexplained. This sample has about 45,000 clones in its table, and 60% to 80% of those were observed once. The ten top clones hold about 13% of the sample. The sample here was PBMCs, taken after 12 months of ibrutinib treatment. The source is a human donor with chronic lymphocytic leukemia.

This sequence joins TRBV5-5 and TRBJ2-7; 10 bases agree with TRBD1. V was clipped by 5 bases and J by 1 base; unmatched bases: 9. This CDR3 comprises 16 residues. Germline V gene data show CDR1 as SGHKS and CDR2 as YYEKEE (reference sequence). For the CDR3, the DNA is TGTGCCAGCAGACTCACCGGGACAGGGGCATCCTACGAGCAGTACTTC. It codes for CASRLTGTGASYEQYF.

This clone occurred once. The V and J genes are TRBV5-1 and TRBJ2-7, with D unclear. V lost 4 bases and J 1 base, leaving 12 bases between the germline ends. The CDR3 spans 14 residues. Per germline, CDR1 SGHRS and CDR2 YFSETQ. The CDR3 sequence is CASSHSTPSYEQYF. CDR3 bases: TGCGCCAGCAGCCACAGTACCCCTTCCTACGAGCAGTACTTC. The entire variable domain, with the rest obtained from reference TRBV5-1 and TRBJ2-7, is as follows: KAGVTQTPRYLIKTRGQQVTLSCSPISGHRSVSWYQQTPGQGLQFLFEYFSETQRNKGNFPGRFSGRQFSNSRSEMNVSTLELGDSALYLCASSHSTPSYEQYFGPGTRLTVT.

This clone was observed once. The V call is TRBV29-1, the J call TRBJ1-1, with D maybe TRBD1 (5 bases). The CDR3 is made up of 12 amino acids. V lost 7 bases, J lost 3 bases, and 12 bases lay in between. The germline CDR1 and CDR2 sequences are SQVTM and ANQGSEA. Written as DNA, the CDR3 is TGCAGCGACGGACACCTTTACACTGAAGCTTTCTTT. Residues: CSDGHLYTEAFF.

V and J are TRBV6-1 and TRBJ2-7, with 8 bases fitting TRBD2. V lost 1 base and J lost 3; bases outside the gene matches: 8. CDR1 MNHNS and CDR2 SASEGT come from the germline V gene. This CDR3 is 16 amino acids long. In nucleotides, the CDR3 is TGTGCCAGCAGTGAAGGGGTAGCGGGGTGGGTCTACGAGCAGTACTTC. It specifies CASSEGVAGWVYEQYF.

J is TRBJ1-1 and V is TRBV6-5; D possibly corresponds to TRBD1 (6 bases). Germline CDR1 reads MNHEY; CDR2 reads SVGAGI. The CDR3 covers 16 residues. Trimming stripped 4 bases from V and 0 bases from J, with 15 bases between. CDR3 DNA: TGTGCCAGCAGTTTCAGAACAGGGTTCCTGAACACTGAAGCTTTCTTT. It is translated as CASSFRTGFLNTEAFF.

The V call is TRBV9, the J call TRBJ1-1, with TRBD1 as a possible D gene (6 bases). The germline gives CDR1 SGDLS, CDR2 YYNGEE. The length of the CDR3 is 15 residues. V lost 4 bases to trimming and J lost 0 bases, with 13 bases between them. This CDR3 is CASSPRTAVNTEAFF. In DNA, the CDR3 is TGTGCCAGCAGCCCTCGGACAGCCGTGAACACTGAAGCTTTCTTT.

The gene calls are TRBV4-1 and TRBJ1-6; 8 bases are shared with TRBD1. Germline V gene sequence: CDR1 MGHRA, CDR2 YSYEKL. The CDR3 is 16 amino acids. The V segment lost 5 bases and the J segment 3 bases; nucleotides outside the gene matches: 6. CDR3 residues: CASSDGQGNYNSPLHF. The DNA of the CDR3 is TGCGCCAGCAGCGACGGACAGGGAAACTATAATTCACCCCTCCACTTT.

The chain employs TRBV5-1 and TRBJ2-1; unclear D gene. Per the germline V gene, CDR1 is SGHRS and CDR2 is YFSETQ. The V end lost 5 bases, the J end lost 10 bases, and 13 bases lay between the germline ends. This CDR3 contains 12 residues. The CDR3 reads CASRIAGFEQFF. The CDR3 region has the DNA TGCGCCAGCAGGATAGCAGGTTTCGAGCAGTTCTTC.

The J gene is TRBJ2-7, the V gene TRBV29-1, with TRBD1 matching over 7 bases. The CDR3 runs 13 residues. Trimming cost V 4 bases and J 3 bases; bases outside gene matches: 6. Germline CDR1 reads SQVTM; CDR2 reads ANQGSEA. CDR3 in amino acids: CSVVKGQFYEQYF. CDR3 DNA sequence: TGCAGCGTTGTAAAGGGACAGTTCTACGAGCAGTACTTC.

The chain has TRBV5-1 and TRBJ2-7; 7 bases fit TRBD1. The germline V gene encodes CDR1 SGHRS and CDR2 YFSETQ. CDR3 length: 15 amino acids. J was trimmed by 3 bases and V by 7 bases; bases with no gene match: 13. Here the CDR3 reads CASPAWDSVNYEQYF. In nucleotides, the CDR3 is TGCGCCAGCCCCGCTTGGGACAGCGTTAACTACGAGCAGTACTTC.